The sequence of this T cell receptor (beta chain) was determined in a study of T cell responses to AZD1222 COVID-19 vaccine. Sequenced by immunoSEQ multiplex PCR; TCRdb stores in-frame clones only, minus some. This table has just over 150,000 clones, about nine tenths appearing once. This CDR3 has 14 residues. Deletions cut 6 bases from V and 10 bases from J, with 19 bases between. Germline CDR1 is KGHSH and CDR2 is LQKENI. The clonotype originates from an adult who received the AZD1222 COVID-19 vaccine. This sequence joins TRBV18 and TRBJ2-1; perhaps TRBD2 as D (5 bases). Here the sequenced sample was peripheral blood, taken 28 days after the second AZD1222 dose. The CDR3 nucleotides read TGTGCCAGCTCTCCTACTACCTCCCCGGGGGAGCAGTTCTTC. Amino acids: CASSPTTSPGEQFF.